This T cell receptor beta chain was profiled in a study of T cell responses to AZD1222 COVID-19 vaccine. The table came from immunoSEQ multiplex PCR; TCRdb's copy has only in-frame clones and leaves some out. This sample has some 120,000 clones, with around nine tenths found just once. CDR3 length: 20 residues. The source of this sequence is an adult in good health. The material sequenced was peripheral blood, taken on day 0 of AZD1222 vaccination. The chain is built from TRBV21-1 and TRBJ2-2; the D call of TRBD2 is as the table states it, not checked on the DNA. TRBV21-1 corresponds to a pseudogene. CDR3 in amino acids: CASSKALGRNSSINTGELFF. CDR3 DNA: TGTGCCAGCAGCAAAGCGCTCGGGAGAAACAGTAGCATTAACACCGGGGAGCTGTTTTTT.